A selection of T cell receptor beta chains follows, all from one sample in a study of Graves' ophthalmopathy and Graves' hyperthyroidism. TCRdb reprocessed the multiplex PCR reads via MiXCR and lists one record per CDR3 protein. Of 400,000 to 450,000 distinct CDR3 sequences in the sample, roughly 21% were seen once. Sequenced: peripheral blood. Every receptor here comes from a young woman with stable Graves' hyperthyroidism. CDR3s include the opening cysteine and the closing phenylalanine or tryptophan. Each record gives: V gene, D gene, J gene, clone size, CDR3 protein, CDR3 DNA. D genes are given only for firm matches. Where a row states a size, it is once, few, many or the class of an expanded clone; other rows omit it.

V gene: TRBV7-8
D gene: TRBD2
J gene: TRBJ2-7
clone size: many
CDR3 protein: CASSLGASGRPSSYEQYF
CDR3 DNA: TGTGCCAGCAGCTTAGGGGCTAGCGGGAGGCCGAGCTCCTACGAGCAGTACTTC

V gene: TRBV4-3
D gene: NA
J gene: TRBJ2-2
clone size: many
CDR3 protein: CASSQVHYFFPWELFF
CDR3 DNA: TGCGCCAGCAGCCAAGTTCACTATTTTTTTCCCTGGGAGCTGTTTTTT

V gene: TRBV6-4
D gene: NA
J gene: TRBJ2-5
clone size: NA
CDR3 protein: CASPRGWYQETQYF
CDR3 DNA: TGTGCCTCTCCGCGCGGCTGGTACCAAGAGACCCAGTACTTC

V gene: TRBV9
D gene: NA
J gene: TRBJ1-2
clone size: many
CDR3 protein: CASSYSRTTQAYYGYTF
CDR3 DNA: TGTGCCAGCAGCTATTCAAGGACAACACAGGCTTACTATGGCTACACCTTC

V gene: TRBV7-2
D gene: TRBD1
J gene: TRBJ2-5
clone size: NA
CDR3 protein: CASSPDRTQETQYF
CDR3 DNA: TGTGCCAGCAGCCCGGACAGGACGCAAGAGACCCAGTACTTC

V gene: TRBV5-1
D gene: NA
J gene: TRBJ1-2
clone size: few
CDR3 protein: CASSLGGPRGYGYTF
CDR3 DNA: TGCGCCAGCAGCTTGGGGGGGCCGCGGGGCTATGGCTACACCTTC

V gene: TRBV6-1
D gene: NA
J gene: TRBJ2-5
clone size: few
CDR3 protein: CASSEGRRRTMIEETQYF
CDR3 DNA: TGTGCCAGCAGTGAAGGACGGAGACGGACCATGATTGAAGAGACCCAGTACTTC

V gene: TRBV13
D gene: NA
J gene: TRBJ2-7
clone size: many
CDR3 protein: CASSSEPLGSYEQYF
CDR3 DNA: TGTGCCAGCAGCTCGGAGCCGCTAGGCTCCTACGAGCAGTACTTC

V gene: TRBV20-1
D gene: TRBD2
J gene: TRBJ2-2
clone size: many
CDR3 protein: CSASFSLAGFPGELFF
CDR3 DNA: TGCAGTGCTAGTTTTAGCCTAGCGGGCTTCCCCGGGGAGCTGTTTTTT

V gene: TRBV4-1
D gene: NA
J gene: TRBJ1-1
clone size: many
CDR3 protein: CASSQNDRPITEAFF
CDR3 DNA: TGCGCCAGCAGCCAAAATGACAGACCTATCACTGAAGCTTTCTTT

V gene: TRBV12-3/TRBV12-4
D gene: NA
J gene: TRBJ1-1
clone size: many
CDR3 protein: CASDGGGTEAFF
CDR3 DNA: TGTGCCAGCGACGGGGGGGGAACTGAAGCTTTCTTT

V gene: TRBV11-1
D gene: NA
J gene: TRBJ2-6
clone size: NA
CDR3 protein: CASSAGPGFGANVLTF
CDR3 DNA: TGTGCCAGCAGCGCCGGCCCAGGGTTTGGGGCCAACGTCCTGACTTTC

V gene: TRBV20-1
D gene: TRBD1
J gene: TRBJ2-7
clone size: many
CDR3 protein: CSALMGTGGYEQYF
CDR3 DNA: TGCAGTGCTCTAATGGGGACAGGGGGATACGAGCAGTACTTC

V gene: TRBV7-9
D gene: TRBD2
J gene: TRBJ2-5
clone size: few
CDR3 protein: CASSKTSGRYKRTQYF
CDR3 DNA: TGTGCCAGCAGCAAGACTAGCGGGAGATACAAGAGAACCCAGTACTTC

V gene: TRBV27
D gene: TRBD1
J gene: TRBJ2-2
clone size: NA
CDR3 protein: CASSLTATTGRVTGELFF
CDR3 DNA: TGTGCCAGCAGTTTAACAGCCACGACAGGGAGAGTGACCGGGGAGCTGTTTTTT

V gene: TRBV11-2
D gene: TRBD2
J gene: TRBJ2-7
clone size: many
CDR3 protein: CASSPLGRSSGSIYEQYF
CDR3 DNA: TGTGCCAGCAGCCCCCTCGGGAGGTCTAGCGGGAGTATTTACGAGCAGTACTTC

V gene: TRBV2
D gene: NA
J gene: TRBJ1-1
clone size: many
CDR3 protein: CASRPGLIGGTEAFF
CDR3 DNA: TGTGCCAGCAGACCGGGACTCATCGGTGGTACTGAAGCTTTCTTT

V gene: TRBV7-9
D gene: TRBD1
J gene: TRBJ2-2
clone size: many
CDR3 protein: CASSQGGAGTGELFF
CDR3 DNA: TGTGCCAGCAGCCAAGGGGGCGCCGGAACCGGGGAGCTGTTTTTT

V gene: TRBV6-5
D gene: TRBD1
J gene: TRBJ1-5
clone size: many
CDR3 protein: CASSSDRGFSNQPQHF
CDR3 DNA: TGTGCCAGCAGTTCGGACAGGGGATTTAGCAATCAGCCCCAGCATTTT

V gene: TRBV6-1
D gene: TRBD1
J gene: TRBJ1-2
clone size: many
CDR3 protein: CASRDPWDRVHGYTF
CDR3 DNA: TGTGCCAGTCGTGACCCGTGGGACAGGGTTCATGGCTACACCTTC

V gene: TRBV11-2
D gene: NA
J gene: TRBJ2-7
clone size: many
CDR3 protein: CASSPNGPHYEQYF
CDR3 DNA: TGTGCCAGCAGCCCAAATGGGCCCCATTACGAGCAGTACTTC

V gene: TRBV5-4
D gene: NA
J gene: TRBJ2-5
clone size: NA
CDR3 protein: CASSLGVMSQETQYF
CDR3 DNA: TGTGCCAGCAGCTTGGGTGTCATGTCCCAAGAGACCCAGTACTTC

V gene: TRBV12-3/TRBV12-4
D gene: NA
J gene: TRBJ1-1
clone size: many
CDR3 protein: CASSRTANTEAFF
CDR3 DNA: TGTGCCAGCAGTAGGACAGCGAACACTGAAGCTTTCTTT

V gene: TRBV12-3/TRBV12-4
D gene: TRBD1
J gene: TRBJ1-2
clone size: many
CDR3 protein: CASRVDRVWGYTF
CDR3 DNA: TGTGCCAGCAGGGTAGACAGGGTATGGGGCTACACCTTC

V gene: TRBV20-1
D gene: NA
J gene: TRBJ2-7
clone size: many
CDR3 protein: CSAGEWGAYEQYF
CDR3 DNA: TGCAGTGCTGGAGAGTGGGGGGCCTACGAGCAGTACTTC

V gene: TRBV18
D gene: NA
J gene: TRBJ1-1
clone size: few
CDR3 protein: CASSPEVGFGAFF
CDR3 DNA: TGTGCCAGCTCACCAGAGGTGGGGTTCGGGGCTTTCTTT

V gene: TRBV6-1
D gene: NA
J gene: TRBJ1-5
clone size: NA
CDR3 protein: CASSGSSRAREDQPQHF
CDR3 DNA: TGTGCCAGCAGTGGTTCCAGCCGTGCGCGCGAAGATCAGCCCCAGCATTTT

V gene: TRBV28
D gene: NA
J gene: TRBJ1-1
clone size: many
CDR3 protein: CASRYGGPTEAFF
CDR3 DNA: TGTGCCAGCAGGTACGGGGGGCCCACTGAAGCTTTCTTT

V gene: TRBV7-2
D gene: TRBD1
J gene: TRBJ1-1
clone size: many
CDR3 protein: CASSLAPGQGRPEAFF
CDR3 DNA: TGTGCCAGCAGCTTAGCCCCGGGACAGGGTAGGCCTGAAGCTTTCTTT

V gene: TRBV7-9
D gene: TRBD2
J gene: TRBJ2-7
clone size: NA
CDR3 protein: CASSAGTSGPYEQCF
CDR3 DNA: TGTGCCAGCAGCGCGGGGACTAGCGGTCCCTACGAGCAGTGCTTC

V gene: TRBV27
D gene: TRBD1
J gene: TRBJ1-2
clone size: many
CDR3 protein: CASSPSGQGYGYTF
CDR3 DNA: TGTGCCAGCAGTCCTTCGGGACAGGGCTATGGCTACACCTTC

V gene: TRBV6-1
D gene: TRBD1
J gene: TRBJ1-2
clone size: NA
CDR3 protein: CASSARDRAYGYTF
CDR3 DNA: TGTGCCAGCAGTGCACGGGACAGGGCGTATGGCTACACCTTC

V gene: TRBV7-2
D gene: TRBD2
J gene: TRBJ2-5
clone size: many
CDR3 protein: CASSLGGGKRETQHF
CDR3 DNA: TGTGCCAGCAGCCTGGGGGGGGGTAAAAGGGAGACCCAGCACTTC

V gene: TRBV20-1
D gene: TRBD2
J gene: TRBJ2-5
clone size: many
CDR3 protein: CSVSMGLAVKETQYF
CDR3 DNA: TGCAGTGTCTCGATGGGGCTAGCGGTAAAAGAGACCCAGTACTTC

V gene: TRBV6-2/TRBV6-3
D gene: NA
J gene: TRBJ1-2
clone size: many
CDR3 protein: CASRELQAYYGYTF
CDR3 DNA: TGTGCCAGCAGGGAATTACAAGCGTACTATGGCTACACCTTC

V gene: TRBV3-1
D gene: NA
J gene: TRBJ2-7
clone size: few
CDR3 protein: CASKEQGSYEQYF
CDR3 DNA: TGTGCCAGCAAGGAACAGGGCTCCTACGAGCAGTACTTC

V gene: TRBV20-1
D gene: TRBD2
J gene: TRBJ2-7
clone size: many
CDR3 protein: CSARGEREYEQYF
CDR3 DNA: TGCAGTGCTAGAGGGGAGCGGGAGTACGAGCAGTACTTC

V gene: TRBV4-1
D gene: NA
J gene: TRBJ2-4
clone size: many
CDR3 protein: CASSQVRLPWAKNIQYF
CDR3 DNA: TGCGCCAGCAGCCAAGTCCGACTACCCTGGGCCAAAAACATTCAGTACTTC

V gene: TRBV27
D gene: NA
J gene: TRBJ2-7
clone size: many
CDR3 protein: CASSFFSGYEQYF
CDR3 DNA: TGTGCCAGCAGTTTCTTTAGCGGCTACGAGCAGTACTTC

V gene: TRBV28
D gene: NA
J gene: TRBJ2-7
clone size: NA
CDR3 protein: CASSFGERGYEQYF
CDR3 DNA: TGTGCCAGCAGTTTCGGCGAGCGCGGGTACGAGCAGTACTTC

V gene: TRBV20-1
D gene: NA
J gene: TRBJ2-7
clone size: many
CDR3 protein: CSASWGERSYEQYF
CDR3 DNA: TGCAGTGCTAGTTGGGGGGAGCGGTCCTACGAGCAGTACTTC

V gene: TRBV12-3/TRBV12-4
D gene: NA
J gene: TRBJ1-1
clone size: many
CDR3 protein: CASSFRVFRVNTEAFF
CDR3 DNA: TGTGCCAGCAGTTTTAGGGTTTTCAGAGTGAACACTGAAGCTTTCTTT

V gene: TRBV5-1
D gene: NA
J gene: TRBJ1-1
clone size: many
CDR3 protein: CASSSTGSWNTEAFF
CDR3 DNA: TGCGCCAGCAGCTCAACAGGTTCGTGGAACACTGAAGCTTTCTTT

V gene: TRBV7-2
D gene: NA
J gene: TRBJ2-7
clone size: NA
CDR3 protein: CASSPESGAFYEQYF
CDR3 DNA: TGTGCCAGCAGCCCAGAGAGCGGAGCCTTCTACGAGCAGTACTTC

V gene: TRBV6-2/TRBV6-3
D gene: TRBD2
J gene: TRBJ2-7
clone size: many
CDR3 protein: CASWERGVDYEQYF
CDR3 DNA: TGTGCCAGCTGGGAGCGGGGAGTCGACTACGAGCAGTACTTC

V gene: TRBV27
D gene: NA
J gene: TRBJ1-6
clone size: NA
CDR3 protein: CASSLIGRGDNSPLHF
CDR3 DNA: TGTGCCAGCAGTTTAATCGGAAGGGGAGATAATTCACCCCTCCACTTT

V gene: TRBV20-1
D gene: TRBD2
J gene: TRBJ2-5
clone size: many
CDR3 protein: CSARKPAPIWRELGETQYF
CDR3 DNA: TGCAGTGCTAGAAAACCCGCCCCCATCTGGCGGGAGCTGGGGGAGACCCAGTACTTC

V gene: TRBV19
D gene: TRBD2
J gene: TRBJ2-2
clone size: many
CDR3 protein: CASSRGLAVGKTGELFF
CDR3 DNA: TGTGCCAGTAGTAGGGGACTAGCGGTCGGCAAAACCGGGGAGCTGTTTTTT